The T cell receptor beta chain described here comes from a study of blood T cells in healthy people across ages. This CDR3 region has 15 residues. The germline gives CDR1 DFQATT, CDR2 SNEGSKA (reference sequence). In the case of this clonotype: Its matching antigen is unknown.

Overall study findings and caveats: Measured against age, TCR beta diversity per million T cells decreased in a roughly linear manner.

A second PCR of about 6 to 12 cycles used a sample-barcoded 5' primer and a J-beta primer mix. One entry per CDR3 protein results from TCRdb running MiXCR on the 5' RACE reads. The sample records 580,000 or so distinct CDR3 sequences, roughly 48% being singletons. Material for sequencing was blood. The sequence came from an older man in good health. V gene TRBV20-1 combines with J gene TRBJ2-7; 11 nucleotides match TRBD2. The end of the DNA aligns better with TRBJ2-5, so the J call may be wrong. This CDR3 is CSARASGGTQKTQYF. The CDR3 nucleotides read TGCAGTGCTAGAGCTAGCGGGGGGACTCAGAAGACCCAGTACTTC.